A selection of T cell receptor beta chains follows, all from one sample in a study of control samples from healthy donors and cancer patients. The assay was immunoSEQ multiplex PCR, and TCRdb's table has in-frame clones only and misses some. The table includes tens of thousands of clones, roughly 91% detected once. Material: PBMCs. The source of these receptors is a man aged 50 to 59 with lung cancer. The CDR3 runs from the conserved cysteine through the conserved F or W.

TRBV11-3	14	TRBJ2-3	CASSARREPDTQYF
TRBV5-1	15	TRBJ2-3	CASSLGWVGTDTQYF
TRBV7-2	16	TRBJ2-1	CASSLAAGGYANEQFF
TRBV7-3	15	TRBJ1-2	CASSLVSGSSYGYTF
TRBV10-3	15	TRBJ1-3	CAISENGGSGNTIYF
TRBV20-1	11	TRBJ1-2	CSADRSYGYTF
TRBV5-4	14	TRBJ1-1	CASSLGGGDTEAFF
TRBV5-1	14	TRBJ1-4	CASSLRGTNEKLFF
TRBV7-2	14	TRBJ2-2	CASSPDRGTGELFF
TRBV19	14	TRBJ1-1	CASSSDRSNTEAFF
TRBV19	13	TRBJ2-7	CASSSSGAYEQYF
TRBV6-2/TRBV6-3	14	TRBJ2-3	CASSNDKSTDTQYF
TRBV3-1/TRBV3-2	16	TRBJ1-2	CASSQESKATNYGYTF
TRBV19	13	TRBJ1-2	CASSPRDRSFYTF
TRBV5-6	13	TRBJ2-7	CATSLGDSYEQYF
TRBV12-3/TRBV12-4	13	TRBJ1-4	CASRQGGHEKLFF
TRBV4-3	17	TRBJ2-2	CASSQGAGGTNTGELFF
TRBV29-1	14	TRBJ1-2	CRGGGGQEVYGYTF
TRBV18	14	TRBJ1-4	CASSSGTGNEKLFF
TRBV6-5	14	TRBJ1-1	CASSTRRQGTEAFF
TRBV19	14	TRBJ1-2	CASSIVQGNYGYTF
TRBV5-4	15	TRBJ1-3	CASSLGGIAGNTIYF
TRBV4-3	16	TRBJ2-7	CASSRLLASPRYEQYF
TRBV18	15	TRBJ2-1	CASSPARNSYNEQFF
TRBV6-2/TRBV6-3	16	TRBJ2-3	CASSPDREPSTDTQYF
TRBV30	14	TRBJ1-6	CAWLDRTYNSPLHF
TRBV5-1	13	TRBJ1-2	CASSFGQGGGYTF
TRBV27	16	TRBJ1-1	CASSVWAGAMDTEAFF
TRBV3-1/TRBV3-2	16	TRBJ1-1	CASSQVTGGLNTEAFF
TRBV7-8	16	TRBJ2-3	CASVGLAGDTTDTQYF
TRBV6-2/TRBV6-3	13	TRBJ1-1	CASSGLLNTEAFF
TRBV19	13	TRBJ1-2	CASSMGAGYGYTF
TRBV27	17	TRBJ2-7	CASSLIPPDRARSEQYF
TRBV7-2	12	TRBJ1-1	CASSLALFEAFF
TRBV13	14	TRBJ1-5	CASSKGQGVRPQHF
TRBV20-1	11	TRBJ1-2	CSAKNNYGYTF
TRBV9	15	TRBJ1-3	CASSGGQGDGNTIYF
TRBV6-2/TRBV6-3	17	TRBJ2-3	CASSYRAKSGVTDTQYF
TRBV7-3	14	TRBJ2-3	CASRDSLITDTQYF
TRBV5-6	10	TRBJ2-5	CASGGEAQYF
TRBV18	17	TRBJ2-3	CASSRRGSTSSTDTQYF